Presented here are 24 T cell receptor beta chains from one specimen sequenced in a study of T cells after yellow fever vaccination. Each CDR3 protein is one row after TCRdb ran MiXCR on the 5' RACE reads. Altogether around 400,000 distinct CDR3 sequences are present, roughly 10% being singletons, with the ten largest covering roughly 18%. The sequences come from PBMCs, collected on the day of the first yellow fever vaccination. These receptors were obtained from a man younger than 30 who received the YFV17D yellow fever vaccine.

This clonotype showed up just a few times. This chain connects TRBV4-3 to TRBJ2-7, with 9 bases identical to TRBD1. CDR1 is LGHNA, CDR2 YSLEER, per germline. V lost 8 bases and J lost 2; bases outside the gene matches: 7. The CDR3 is made up of 14 amino acids. CDR3 residues: CASAPNRGPYEQYF. CDR3 bases: TGCGCCAGCGCGCCGAACAGGGGGCCCTACGAGCAGTACTTC.

This clonotype was recorded a few times. The chain joins TRBV15 to TRBJ2-1; the D is unclear. The CDR3 contains 14 residues. V lost 5 bases, J lost 6 bases, and 14 bases lay in between. Looked up from germline, CDR1 is LNHNV and CDR2 is YYDKDF (reference sequence). Here the CDR3 reads CATSAYRDSNEQFF. CDR3 sequence (DNA): TGTGCCACCAGCGCCTACAGAGATTCCAATGAGCAGTTCTTC.

This sequence joins TRBV7-6 and TRBJ1-1; the D gene is possibly TRBD1 (5 bases). This CDR3 is built from 13 residues. Germline V gene sequence: CDR1 SGHVS, CDR2 FNYEAQ. Trimming left V 2 bases short and J 8 bases short, with 12 bases between. The CDR3 DNA is TGTGCCAGCAGCTTACCCCCCAGGGCCGAAGCTTTCTTT. It is translated as CASSLPPRAEAFF.

This clonotype has a count of ten or more. V usage is TRBV7-9 and J usage is TRBJ2-7; 7 positions match TRBD1. Germline CDR1 reads SEHNR; CDR2 reads FQNEAQ (reference sequence). Trimming cost V 6 bases and J 2 bases; bases outside gene matches: 7. This CDR3 contains 14 residues. In DNA form, the CDR3 reads TGTGCCAGCAGTCGTGATACAGGGGCCTACGAGCAGTACGTC. Encoded protein: CASSRDTGAYEQYV.

This clonotype turned up a few times. This chain joins TRBV5-1 and TRBJ2-5, with unresolved D. Germline V gene sequence: CDR1 SGHRS, CDR2 YFSETQ. The CDR3 covers 13 residues. V shed 4 bases and J shed 0 bases, with 7 bases lying between them. CDR3 sequence: CASSPYYQETQYF. In nucleotides, the CDR3 is TGCGCCAGCAGCCCGTACTACCAAGAGACCCAGTACTTC.

This clonotype was picked up a small number of times. This sequence joins TRBV6-1 and TRBJ1-3, with D possibly being TRBD1 (5 bases). V was cut by 3 bases and J by 2 bases, with 17 bases left in between. Germline loops: CDR1 MNHNS, CDR2 SASEGT. The CDR3 covers 17 residues. The CDR3 spells CASSEVGTGQPGNTIYF. The CDR3 region has the DNA TGTGCCAGCAGTGAGGTGGGGACGGGGCAGCCTGGAAACACCATATATTTT.

This clonotype was counted between two and nine times. V gene TRBV7-8 combines with J gene TRBJ1-5; a possible D gene is TRBD1 (5 bases). V was shortened by 2 bases and J by 11 bases, with 25 bases between the two germline ends. Germline values: CDR1 SGHVS, CDR2 FQNEAQ. The CDR3 consists of 17 residues. CDR3 in amino acids: CASSLRQGRAREGAQHF. In DNA form, the CDR3 reads TGTGCCAGCAGCTTAAGGCAGGGCAGGGCCCGGGAAGGGGCCCAGCATTTT.

CDR3 bases: TGTGCCAGCAGCTTTGAACAGTTCTATGGCTACACCTTC. It encodes CASSFEQFYGYTF. J is TRBJ1-2 and V is TRBV7-9; D ambiguous. This CDR3 is built from 13 residues. The germline V and J ends were trimmed by 3 bases and 4 bases, with 9 bases remaining between them. Germline CDR1 and CDR2: SEHNR and FQNEAQ (reference sequence).

V usage is TRBV20-1 and J usage is TRBJ2-3, with 10 bases aligning to TRBD2. V lost 1 base, J lost 7 bases, and 5 bases stayed unmatched. The CDR3 is 14 residues long. CDR1 is DFQATT and CDR2 is SNEGSKA in the germline V gene (reference sequence). The CDR3 DNA sequence: TGCAGTGCTAGAGGACCTAGCGGGAGTAATACGCAGTATTTT. Amino acids: CSARGPSGSNTQYF.

This clonotype was seen many times. The CDR3 loop reads CASTRQGYEQYF. CDR3 coding DNA: TGTGCCAGCACAAGACAGGGCTACGAGCAGTACTTC. This chain connects TRBV12-3 or TRBV12-4 to TRBJ2-7; TRBD1 agrees at 7 bases. The CDR3 consists of 12 residues. V gave up 7 bases and J gave up 3 bases; unmatched junction bases: 3.

The genes are TRBV29-1 and TRBJ2-4; D uncertain. V lost 7 bases, J lost 5 bases, and 15 bases lay in between. The length of the CDR3 is 13 residues. Germline lookup yields CDR1 SQVTM and CDR2 ANQGSEA. The CDR3 DNA reads as TGCAGCGGCGAATCAGTTACAGAAAACATTCAGTACTTC. This gives the protein CSGESVTENIQYF.

This clonotype was counted a few times. Since the CDR3 does not end with the conserved phenylalanine or tryptophan, this likely comes from a read error. The limits of the CDR3 on the DNA are not certain, so only TCRdb's listed CDR3 is given. The chain combines TRBV5-1 with TRBJ2-7; the table's D call, TRBD2, was not checked against the DNA. Germline V CDR1 and CDR2: SGHRS, YFSETQ. The CDR3 has 10 amino acids, counting both end residues. CDR3 sequence reads: CASSLLSRGS.

This clonotype was recorded many times. The chain is built from TRBV4-2 and TRBJ1-2, with D unresolved. V was trimmed by 0 bases and J by 0 bases, leaving 5 bases between them. The CDR3 is 14 amino acids. Looked up from germline, CDR1 is LGHNA and CDR2 is YNFKEQ. The CDR3: CASSQEGSNYGYTF. CDR3 DNA: TGTGCCAGCAGCCAAGAAGGGTCTAACTATGGCTACACCTTC.

For this clonotype: A read error may be the cause here, since a much bigger clone is one base away. V is TRBV6-6 and J is TRBJ2-5, with D hard to call. The CDR3 covers 11 residues. Between the trimmed V and J ends, which lost 5 bases and 3 bases, there was a span of 4 bases. CDR1 is MNHNY and CDR2 is SVGAGI in the germline V gene (reference sequence). CDR3 in DNA: TGTGCCAGCAGTCATAAAGAGACCCAGTACTTC. Its translation: CASSHKETQYF.

This clonotype was counted a few times. This chain connects TRBV6-2 or TRBV6-3 to TRBJ2-1, with unresolved D. Trimming stripped 5 bases from V and 0 bases from J, with 5 bases between. CDR1 and CDR2 from the germline V gene are MNHEY and SVGEGT. The CDR3 extends over 13 amino acids. This CDR3 is CASSDTSYNEQFF. Here the CDR3 DNA reads TGTGCCAGCAGTGATACCTCCTACAATGAGCAGTTCTTC.

The gene calls are TRBV18 and TRBJ1-5; 8 nucleotides agree with TRBD1. CDR1 and CDR2 (germline): KGHSH, LQKENI. This CDR3 spans 15 amino acids. Germline trimming cut 1 base from V and 2 bases from J; bases unmatched to any gene: 1. The CDR3 nucleotides read TGTGCCAGCTCACCACTACAGGGGGGCAATCAGCCCCAGCATTTT. This codes for CASSPLQGGNQPQHF.

The CDR3 nucleotides read TGTGCCAGCAGCTTACGTGCGTCCGGGCGGGGGCCCGAAGCTTTCTTT. Translation gives CASSLRASGRGPEAFF. The V call is TRBV13, the J call TRBJ1-1; D might be TRBD1 (6 bases). The CDR3 has 16 amino acids. V was cut by 2 bases and J by 8 bases, with 21 bases left in between. Germline V gene sequence: CDR1 PRHDT, CDR2 FYEKMQ (reference sequence).

This chain uses TRBV7-2 with TRBJ1-6, with D hard to call. CDR3 length: 14 amino acids. Looked up from germline, CDR1 is SGHTA and CDR2 is FQGNSA. Trimming cost V 1 base and J 8 bases, with 9 bases left between them. CDR3 in DNA: TGTGCCAGCAGCTTAGTTCAAGGAGATTCACCCCTCCACTTT. This sequence encodes CASSLVQGDSPLHF.

This clonotype was seen only a few times. The rearrangement uses TRBV15 and TRBJ1-2; perhaps TRBD1 as D (6 bases). Trimming pared 5 bases from V and 8 bases from J, leaving 18 bases between. From germline, CDR1 is LNHNV and CDR2 YYDKDF (reference sequence). CDR3 length: 14 residues. In DNA form, the CDR3 reads TGTGCCACCAGCGGACAGCAACCCCTTGACGGCTACACCTTC. This encodes CATSGQQPLDGYTF.

This clonotype was found a few times. The chain joins TRBV15 to TRBJ2-1; 11 bases align to TRBD2. The CDR3 spans 18 residues. With 3 bases clipped from V and 7 bases from J, the junction kept 14 bases outside the gene matches. Germline V gives CDR1 LNHNV, CDR2 YYDKDF (reference sequence). CDR3: CATSRDSTGTSGSNEQFF. CDR3 nucleotides: TGTGCCACCAGCAGGGACAGCACCGGGACTAGCGGTTCAAATGAGCAGTTCTTC.

This clonotype was seen a handful of times. The V and J genes are TRBV29-1 and TRBJ1-4, with D unresolved. The germline V gene has CDR1 SQVTM and CDR2 ANQGSEA. CDR3 size: 11 residues. Deletions cut 5 bases from V and 8 bases from J, with 9 bases between. CDR3 in amino acids: CSVLSEEKLFF. In DNA form, the CDR3 reads TGCAGCGTTTTAAGTGAGGAAAAACTGTTTTTT.

This clonotype has ten or more counts. CDR3 protein: CASSLTGVAKNIQYF. The CDR3 DNA reads as TGTGCCAGCAGCTTAACAGGAGTAGCCAAAAACATTCAGTACTTC. The rearrangement uses TRBV5-5 and TRBJ2-4; TRBD1 is a possible D gene (5 bases). With 2 bases removed from V and 0 bases from J, the gap between germline ends came to 9 bases. Germline CDR1 and CDR2: SGHKS and YYEKEE (reference sequence). The CDR3 consists of 15 residues. Drawing the rest from reference TRBV5-5 and TRBJ2-4, the complete variable domain is DAGVTQSPTHLIKTRGQQVTLRCSPISGHKSVSWYQQVLGQGPQFIFQYYEKEERGRGNFPDRFSARQFPNYSSELNVNALLLGDSALYLCASSLTGVAKNIQYFGAGTRLSVL.

This clonotype showed up just a few times. The chain joins TRBV29-1 to TRBJ1-1; TRBD1 is a possible D gene (5 bases). Germline loops: CDR1 SQVTM, CDR2 ANQGSEA. Trimming stripped 1 base from V and 4 bases from J, with 13 bases between. The length of the CDR3 is 14 residues. In nucleotides, the CDR3 is TGCAGCGTTGAAGTTAGGGGACCGGTCACTGAAGCTTTCTTT. It specifies CSVEVRGPVTEAFF.

This clonotype appeared a few times. J is TRBJ2-2 and V is TRBV7-9, with 8 bases identical to TRBD1. This CDR3 comprises 17 residues. CDR1 is SEHNR, CDR2 FQNEAQ, per germline (reference sequence). With V trimmed by 2 bases and J by 2 bases, 7 bases remained unmatched. The CDR3 sequence: CASSLWGQEHNTGELFF. The CDR3 DNA is TGTGCCAGCAGCTTATGGGGACAGGAACACAACACCGGGGAGCTGTTTTTT.